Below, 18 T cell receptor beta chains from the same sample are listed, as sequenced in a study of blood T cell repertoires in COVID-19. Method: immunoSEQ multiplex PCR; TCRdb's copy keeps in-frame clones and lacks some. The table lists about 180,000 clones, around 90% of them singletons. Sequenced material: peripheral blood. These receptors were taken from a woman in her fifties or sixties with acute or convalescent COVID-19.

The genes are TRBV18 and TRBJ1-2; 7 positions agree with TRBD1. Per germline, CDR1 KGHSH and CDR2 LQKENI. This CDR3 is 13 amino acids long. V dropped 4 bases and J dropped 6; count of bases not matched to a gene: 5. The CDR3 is CASSLPGGHGYTF. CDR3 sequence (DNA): TGTGCCAGCTCACTTCCAGGGGGTCATGGCTACACCTTC. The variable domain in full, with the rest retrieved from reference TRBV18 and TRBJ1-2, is NAGVMQNPRHLVRRRGQEARLRCSPMKGHSHVYWYRQLPEEGLKFMVYLQKENIIDESGMPKERFSAEFPKEGPSILRIQQVVRGDSAAYFCASSLPGGHGYTFGSGTRLTVV.

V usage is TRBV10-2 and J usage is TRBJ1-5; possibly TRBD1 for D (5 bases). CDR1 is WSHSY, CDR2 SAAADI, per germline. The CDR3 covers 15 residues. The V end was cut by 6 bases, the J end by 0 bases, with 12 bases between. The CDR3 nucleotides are TGCGCCAGCAGCCTCCGGGGGGATAGCAATCAGCCCCAGCATTTT. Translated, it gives CASSLRGDSNQPQHF.

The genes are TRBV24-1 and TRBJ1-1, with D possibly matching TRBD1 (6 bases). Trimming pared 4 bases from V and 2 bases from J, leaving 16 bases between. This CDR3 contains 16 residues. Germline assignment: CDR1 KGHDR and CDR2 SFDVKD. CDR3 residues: CATSDPQGIVNTEAFF. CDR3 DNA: TGTGCCACCAGTGACCCCCAGGGGATCGTAAACACTGAAGCTTTCTTT.

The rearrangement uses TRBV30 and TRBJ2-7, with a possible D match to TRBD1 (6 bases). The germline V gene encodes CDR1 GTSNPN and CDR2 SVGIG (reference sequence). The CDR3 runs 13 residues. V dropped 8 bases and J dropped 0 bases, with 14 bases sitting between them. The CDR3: CATGHPSSYEQYF. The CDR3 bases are TGTGCCACGGGACACCCAAGCTCCTACGAGCAGTACTTC.

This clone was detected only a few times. The CDR3: CASSSRETGDYEQYF. In nucleotides, the CDR3 is TGCGCCAGCAGCTCGCGTGAAACAGGGGACTACGAGCAGTACTTC. The rearrangement joins TRBV5-1 to TRBJ2-7; 7 nucleotides align to TRBD1. The V gene's germline CDR1 is SGHRS and CDR2 YFSETQ. CDR3 size: 15 residues. V shed 3 bases and J 3 bases; nucleotides not matched to a gene: 9.

The CDR3 DNA reads as TGTGCCAGCAGCTTTGTATCTACGAACACTGAAGCTTTCTTT. As protein: CASSFVSTNTEAFF. V usage is TRBV11-3 and J usage is TRBJ1-1, with D uncertain. The CDR3 has 14 residues. CDR1 is SGHNT and CDR2 is YENEEA in the germline V gene. V lost 3 bases to trimming and J lost 1 base, with 9 bases between them.

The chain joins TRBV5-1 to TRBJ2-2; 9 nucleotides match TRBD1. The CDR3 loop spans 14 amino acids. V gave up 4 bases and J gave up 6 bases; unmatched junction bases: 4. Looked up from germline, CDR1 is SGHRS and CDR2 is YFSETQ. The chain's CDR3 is CASSDGQGPGELFF. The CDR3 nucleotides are TGCGCCAGCAGCGACGGACAGGGGCCCGGGGAGCTGTTTTTT.

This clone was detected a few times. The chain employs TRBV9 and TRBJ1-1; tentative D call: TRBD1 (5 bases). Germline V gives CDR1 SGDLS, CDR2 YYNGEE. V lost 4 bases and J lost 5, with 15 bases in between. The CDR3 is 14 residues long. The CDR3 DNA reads TGTGCCAGCAGCCCTACCCAGGGAAGGACTGAAGCTTTCTTT. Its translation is CASSPTQGRTEAFF.

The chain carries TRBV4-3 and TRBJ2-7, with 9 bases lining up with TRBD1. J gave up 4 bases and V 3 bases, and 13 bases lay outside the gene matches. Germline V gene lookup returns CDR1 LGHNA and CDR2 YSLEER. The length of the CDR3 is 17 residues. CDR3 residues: CASSQASVGTGSYEQYF. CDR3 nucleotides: TGCGCCAGCAGCCAGGCTAGCGTAGGGACAGGGTCGTACGAGCAGTACTTC.

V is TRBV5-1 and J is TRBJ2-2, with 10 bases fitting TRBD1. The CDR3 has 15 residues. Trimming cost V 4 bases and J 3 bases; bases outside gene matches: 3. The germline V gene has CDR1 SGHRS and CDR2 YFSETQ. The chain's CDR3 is CASSTGQGYTGELFF. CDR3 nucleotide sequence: TGCGCCAGCAGCACGGGACAGGGGTACACCGGGGAGCTGTTTTTT.

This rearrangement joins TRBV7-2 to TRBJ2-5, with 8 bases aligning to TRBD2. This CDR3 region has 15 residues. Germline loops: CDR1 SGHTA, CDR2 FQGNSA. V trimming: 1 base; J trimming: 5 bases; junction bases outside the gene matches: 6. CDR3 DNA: TGTGCCAGCAGCTTAGACACTAGCGGTTTTGAGACCCAGTACTTC. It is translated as CASSLDTSGFETQYF.

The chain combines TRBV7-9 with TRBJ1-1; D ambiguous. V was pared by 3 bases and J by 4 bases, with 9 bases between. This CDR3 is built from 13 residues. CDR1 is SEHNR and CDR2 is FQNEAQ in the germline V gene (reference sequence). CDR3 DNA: TGTGCCAGCAGCTTCCGACAAGCCACTGAAGCTTTCTTT. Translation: CASSFRQATEAFF.

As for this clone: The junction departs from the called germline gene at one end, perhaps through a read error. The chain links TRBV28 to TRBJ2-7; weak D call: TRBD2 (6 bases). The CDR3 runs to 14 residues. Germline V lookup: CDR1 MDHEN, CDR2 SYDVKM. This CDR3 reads CASRFRGISYEQYF. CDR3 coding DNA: TGTGCCAGCCGTTTTCGGGGGATCTCCTACGAGCAGTACTTC.

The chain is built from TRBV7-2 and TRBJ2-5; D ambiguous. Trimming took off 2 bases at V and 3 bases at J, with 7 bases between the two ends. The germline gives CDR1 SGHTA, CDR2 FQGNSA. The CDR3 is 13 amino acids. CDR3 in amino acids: CASSLSAEETQYF. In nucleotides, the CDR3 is TGTGCCAGCAGCTTATCGGCGGAAGAGACCCAGTACTTC. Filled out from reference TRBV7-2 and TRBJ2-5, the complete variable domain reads GAGVSQSPSNKVTEKGKDVELRCDPISGHTALYWYRQSLGQGLEFLIYFQGNSAPDKSGLPSDRFSAERTGGSVSTLTIQRTQQEDSAVYLCASSLSAEETQYFGPGTRLLVL.

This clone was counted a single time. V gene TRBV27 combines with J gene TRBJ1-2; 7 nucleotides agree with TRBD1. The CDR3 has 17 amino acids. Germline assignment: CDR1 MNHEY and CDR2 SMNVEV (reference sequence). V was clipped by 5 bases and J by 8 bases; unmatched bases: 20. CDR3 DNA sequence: TGTGCCAGCAGTCCCGGGACAGTGGTCGGTATTTTTAACGGCTACACCTTC. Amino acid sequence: CASSPGTVVGIFNGYTF.

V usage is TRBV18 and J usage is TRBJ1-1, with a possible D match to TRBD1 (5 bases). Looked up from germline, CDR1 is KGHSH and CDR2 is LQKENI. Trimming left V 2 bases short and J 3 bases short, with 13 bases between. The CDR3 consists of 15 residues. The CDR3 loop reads CASSPMEWGHTEAFF. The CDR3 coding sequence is TGTGCCAGCTCACCAATGGAGTGGGGCCACACTGAAGCTTTCTTT. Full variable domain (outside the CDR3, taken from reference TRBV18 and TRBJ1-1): NAGVMQNPRHLVRRRGQEARLRCSPMKGHSHVYWYRQLPEEGLKFMVYLQKENIIDESGMPKERFSAEFPKEGPSILRIQQVVRGDSAAYFCASSPMEWGHTEAFFGQGTRLTVV.

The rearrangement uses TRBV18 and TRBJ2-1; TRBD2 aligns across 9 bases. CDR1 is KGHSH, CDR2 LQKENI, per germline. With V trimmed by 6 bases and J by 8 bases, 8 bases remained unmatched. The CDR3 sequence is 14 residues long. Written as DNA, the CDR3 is TGTGCCAGCTCGGTAGCGGGGGAGAGGGATGAGCAGTTCTTC. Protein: CASSVAGERDEQFF.

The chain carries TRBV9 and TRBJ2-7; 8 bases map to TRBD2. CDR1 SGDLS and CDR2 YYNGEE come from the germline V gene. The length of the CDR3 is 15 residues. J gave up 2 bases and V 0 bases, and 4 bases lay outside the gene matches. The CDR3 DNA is TGTGCCAGCAGCGTAGCTCCTAGCGGGCCCTACGAGCAGTACTTC. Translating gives CASSVAPSGPYEQYF.